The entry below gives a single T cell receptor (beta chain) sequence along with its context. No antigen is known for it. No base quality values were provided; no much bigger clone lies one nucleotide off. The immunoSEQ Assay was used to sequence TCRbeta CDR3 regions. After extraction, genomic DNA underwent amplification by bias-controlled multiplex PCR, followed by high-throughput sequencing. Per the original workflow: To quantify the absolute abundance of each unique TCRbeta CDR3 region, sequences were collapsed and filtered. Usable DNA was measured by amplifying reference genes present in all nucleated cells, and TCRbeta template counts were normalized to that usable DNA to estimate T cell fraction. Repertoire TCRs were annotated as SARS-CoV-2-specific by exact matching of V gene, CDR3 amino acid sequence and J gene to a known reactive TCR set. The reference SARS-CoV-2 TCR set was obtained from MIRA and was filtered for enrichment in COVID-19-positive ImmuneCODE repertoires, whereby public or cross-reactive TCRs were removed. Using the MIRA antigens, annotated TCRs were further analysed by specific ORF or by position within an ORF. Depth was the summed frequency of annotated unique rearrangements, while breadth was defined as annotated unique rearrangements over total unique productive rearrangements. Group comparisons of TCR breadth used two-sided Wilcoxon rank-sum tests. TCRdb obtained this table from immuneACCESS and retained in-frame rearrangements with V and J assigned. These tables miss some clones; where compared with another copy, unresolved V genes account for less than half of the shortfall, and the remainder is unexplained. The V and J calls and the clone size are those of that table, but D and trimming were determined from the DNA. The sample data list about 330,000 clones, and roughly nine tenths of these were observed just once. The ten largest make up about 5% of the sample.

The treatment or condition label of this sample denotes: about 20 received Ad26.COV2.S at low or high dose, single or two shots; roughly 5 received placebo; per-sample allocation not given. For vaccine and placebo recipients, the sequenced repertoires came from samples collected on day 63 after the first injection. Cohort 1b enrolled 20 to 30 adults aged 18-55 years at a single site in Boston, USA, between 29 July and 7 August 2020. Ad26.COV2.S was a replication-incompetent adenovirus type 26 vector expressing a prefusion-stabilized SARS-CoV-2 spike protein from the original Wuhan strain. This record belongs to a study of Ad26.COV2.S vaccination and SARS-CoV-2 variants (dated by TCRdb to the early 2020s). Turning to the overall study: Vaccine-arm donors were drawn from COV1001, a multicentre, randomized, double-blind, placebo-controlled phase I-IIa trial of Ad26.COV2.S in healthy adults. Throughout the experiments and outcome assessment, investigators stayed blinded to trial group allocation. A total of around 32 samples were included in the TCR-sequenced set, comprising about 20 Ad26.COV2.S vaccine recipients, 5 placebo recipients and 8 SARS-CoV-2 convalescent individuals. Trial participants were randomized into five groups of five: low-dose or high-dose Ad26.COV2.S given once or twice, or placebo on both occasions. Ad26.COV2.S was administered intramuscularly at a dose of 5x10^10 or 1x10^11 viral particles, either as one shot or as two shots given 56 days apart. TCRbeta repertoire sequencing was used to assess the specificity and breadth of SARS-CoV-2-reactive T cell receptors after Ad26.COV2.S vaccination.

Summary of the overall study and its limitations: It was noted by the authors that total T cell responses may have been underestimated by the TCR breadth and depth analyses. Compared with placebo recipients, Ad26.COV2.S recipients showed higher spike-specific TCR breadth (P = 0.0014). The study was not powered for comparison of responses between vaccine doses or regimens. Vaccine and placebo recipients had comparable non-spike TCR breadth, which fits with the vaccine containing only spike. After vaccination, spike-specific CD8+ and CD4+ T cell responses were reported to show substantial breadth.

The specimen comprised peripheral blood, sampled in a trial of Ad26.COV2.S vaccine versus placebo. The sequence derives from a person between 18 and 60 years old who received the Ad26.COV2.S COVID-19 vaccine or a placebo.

The base sequence is TGTGCCAGCAGCTCGAATCAGCCCCAGCATTTT. The resulting protein is CASSSNQPQHF. The chain employs TRBV12-1 and TRBJ1-5. TRBV12-1 is recorded as a pseudogene. The CDR3 covers 11 residues, taking in both the cysteine and the phenylalanine. Here the CDR3 DNA is all that survives: 33 bases in frame from base 1.